The subject of this entry is one TCR beta chain. Antigen unknown. This sample was taken from a study of cytomegalovirus exposure and HLA in healthy donors. Study conclusions and caveats: Most TCR sequences proved rare, with some public TCRs found in many donors.

13 Jbeta primers and 60 Vbeta primers were used for the PCR. In the authors' workflow: Later, roughly 80 million unique TCR beta chains were counted in an analysis, and roughly 11 million of them were shared. Data came from immunoSEQ multiplex PCR; TCRdb stores just in-frame clones and leaves some out. The DNA was the basis for D and trimming; V, J and clone size are from that table. The sample records about 150,000 clones, around 88% being singletons. CDR3 size: 14 residues. Germline V gives CDR1 LNHDA, CDR2 SQIVND (reference sequence). The junction had 11 bases not matched to a gene; V was cut back by 7 bases and J by 6 bases.

The chain employs TRBV19 and TRBJ1-1, with 7 positions matching TRBD1. Sequenced material: PBMCs. The clonotype originates from a woman aged 18-30 years in good health and CMV-seronegative. CDR3 loop: CASNSRGDLPEAFF. CDR3 nucleotides: TGTGCCAGTAACTCCAGGGGGGATCTTCCTGAAGCTTTCTTT.